This passage covers 28 T cell receptor beta chains from one sample sequenced in a study of T-cell reconstitution after alpha-beta-depleted transplantation in children. It was with unique molecular identifiers that the TCRbeta library was prepared. TCRdb used MiXCR to reprocess the PCR reads, holding one entry per CDR3 protein. The table has 400,000 to 550,000 distinct CDR3 sequences, roughly 10% seen once; the top ten hold just over 2%. Sequenced material: PBMCs, taken before TCRalphabeta/CD19-depleted stem cell transplant. The receptors here all came from a child aged 2-15 years with inherited bone marrow failure, due to receive a stem cell transplant.

This clonotype was seen many times. The rearrangement uses TRBV21-1 and TRBJ2-3; the listed D gene, TRBD2, was not tested against the DNA. TRBV21-1 has pseudogene status. This CDR3 region has 15 residues. As DNA, the CDR3 is TGTGCCAGCAGCAAAAAAGGGACTAGTCCCGATACGCAGTATTTT. This translates into CASSKKGTSPDTQYF.

This clonotype was seen repeatedly, ten times or more. The chain joins TRBV15 to TRBJ2-3; the match to TRBD2 covers 14 bases. Per the germline V gene, CDR1 is LNHNV and CDR2 is YYDKDF (reference sequence). The CDR3 consists of 19 residues. The V and J ends lost 1 base and 2 bases, in that order; junction bases with no gene match: 8. The CDR3, as DNA: TGTGCCACCAGCAGAGTCCCGGGACTAGCGGGAGTCGACACAGATACGCAGTATTTT. Its translation: CATSRVPGLAGVDTDTQYF.

The chain is built from TRBV20-1 and TRBJ1-5; unclear D gene. There are 14 residues in the CDR3. Deletions cut 1 base from V and 4 bases from J, with 11 bases between. Germline values: CDR1 DFQATT, CDR2 SNEGSKA (reference sequence). The CDR3 bases are TGCAGTGCTAGAGGCCACCTGGGGAATCAGCCCCAGCATTTT. Protein product: CSARGHLGNQPQHF.

This clonotype has just a few counts. V gene TRBV20-1 combines with J gene TRBJ2-7, with 9 bases lining up with TRBD2. CDR1 and CDR2 from the germline V gene are DFQATT and SNEGSKA (reference sequence). This CDR3 is built from 14 residues. V gave up 3 bases and J gave up 3 bases; unmatched junction bases: 6. This CDR3 reads CSARQTSGFYEQYF. In nucleotides, the CDR3 is TGCAGTGCTAGGCAGACTAGCGGCTTCTACGAGCAGTACTTC.

The chain couples TRBV6-1 to TRBJ2-1; unclear D gene. Germline V lookup: CDR1 MNHNS, CDR2 SASEGT. Trimming took off 4 bases at V and 6 bases at J, with 13 bases between the two ends. The CDR3 runs 14 residues. This chain's CDR3 is CASSAGPFRNEQFF. The CDR3 DNA reads as TGTGCCAGCAGTGCGGGCCCTTTTCGCAATGAGCAGTTCTTC.

This chain joins TRBV7-8 and TRBJ2-7; TRBD1 agrees at 7 bases. This CDR3 contains 14 residues. Germline loops: CDR1 SGHVS, CDR2 FQNEAQ. V dropped 3 bases and J dropped 7; count of bases not matched to a gene: 9. DNA of the CDR3: TGTGCCAGCAGCTTGAGCACAGGGGTAGGGGAGCAGTACTTC. Amino acids: CASSLSTGVGEQYF. Complete variable domain (other parts from reference TRBV7-8 and TRBJ2-7): GAGVSQSPRYKVAKRGQDVALRCDPISGHVSLFWYQQALGQGPEFLTYFQNEAQLDKSGLPSDRFFAERPEGSVSTLKIQRTQQEDSAVYLCASSLSTGVGEQYFGPGTRLTVT.

The sample holds many counts of this clonotype. The rearrangement links TRBV7-6 to TRBJ2-1; 9 nucleotides agree with TRBD2. After removal of 5 bases from V and 4 bases from J, the junction contained 9 bases not matched to a gene. This CDR3 spans 16 amino acids. CDR1 is SGHVS, CDR2 FNYEAQ, per germline. The CDR3 protein is CASSPELAGKYNEQFF. The CDR3 bases are TGTGCCAGCAGCCCAGAGCTAGCGGGAAAATACAATGAGCAGTTCTTC.

This chain links TRBV5-1 with TRBJ2-1; TRBD2 aligns across 8 bases. V shed 6 bases, J shed 1 base, and the junction held 9 bases outside the gene matches. The CDR3 runs to 16 residues. Germline values: CDR1 SGHRS, CDR2 YFSETQ. CDR3 bases: TGCGCCAGCACCCGGGGGGGAGGTGGGTCCTACAATGAGCAGTTCTTC. Translating it yields CASTRGGGGSYNEQFF. Based on the CDR3 plus reference TRBV5-1 and TRBJ2-1, the full variable domain is KAGVTQTPRYLIKTRGQQVTLSCSPISGHRSVSWYQQTPGQGLQFLFEYFSETQRNKGNFPGRFSGRQFSNSRSEMNVSTLELGDSALYLCASTRGGGGSYNEQFFGPGTRLTVL.

This clonotype was observed at least ten times. The gene calls are TRBV29-1 and TRBJ2-6; D perhaps matches TRBD2 (5 bases). Germline V gene data show CDR1 as SQVTM and CDR2 as ANQGSEA. CDR3 length equals 13 residues. V lost 3 bases and J 4 bases, leaving 7 bases between the germline ends. The DNA for the CDR3 is TGCAGCGTTGACGGGGAAGGGGCCAACGTCCTGACTTTC. This encodes CSVDGEGANVLTF.

This clonotype was seen ten or more times. This chain links TRBV29-1 with TRBJ1-1; D might be TRBD1 (5 bases). V lost 3 bases to trimming and J lost 5 bases, with 16 bases between them. The CDR3 runs to 14 residues. CDR1 and CDR2 from the germline V gene are SQVTM and ANQGSEA. The CDR3 DNA is TGCAGCGTTGATGCTAGGGGATCGAAGACTGAAGCTTTCTTT. Encoded protein: CSVDARGSKTEAFF.

The chain recombines TRBV11-2 with TRBJ2-1, with D unresolved. The CDR3 length is 15 residues. The germline CDR1 and CDR2 sequences are SGHAT and FQNNGV. V gave up 8 bases and J gave up 1 base, with 15 bases separating them. The CDR3 sequence is CASDGLEPSYNEQFF. The CDR3 coding sequence is TGTGCCAGCGATGGGTTGGAGCCGTCCTACAATGAGCAGTTCTTC. Full variable domain (missing parts from reference TRBV11-2 and TRBJ2-1): EAGVAQSPRYKIIEKRQSVAFWCNPISGHATLYWYQQILGQGPKLLIQFQNNGVVDDSQLPKDRFSAERLKGVDSTLKIQPAKLEDSAVYLCASDGLEPSYNEQFFGPGTRLTVL.

This clonotype occurred many times. This chain uses TRBV28 with TRBJ2-1, with 7 bases fitting TRBD1. Germline V CDR1 and CDR2: MDHEN, SYDVKM. This CDR3 has 14 amino acids. V dropped 8 bases and J dropped 8; count of bases not matched to a gene: 12. DNA for the CDR3: TGTGCCAGCCTCAGGACAGGCACCAACGATGAGCAGTTCTTC. Its protein product is CASLRTGTNDEQFF.

The sample holds a few counts of this clonotype. The chain joins TRBV5-1 to TRBJ2-3; 14 bases match TRBD2. The V gene end was trimmed by 4 bases and the J gene end by 5 bases; junction bases not matched to a gene: 12. This CDR3 comprises 18 residues. From germline, CDR1 is SGHRS and CDR2 YFSETQ. CDR3 bases: TGCGCCAGCAGCCGAATCGTTTCGACTAGCGGGAGGGGAGATACGCAGTATTTT. This sequence encodes CASSRIVSTSGRGDTQYF.

This clonotype occurred many times. This chain joins TRBV29-1 and TRBJ2-7; 8 positions agree with TRBD1. Trimming at V came to 5 bases and at J to 4 bases, leaving 4 bases not matched to a gene. The CDR3 length is 12 residues. Germline V gene sequence: CDR1 SQVTM, CDR2 ANQGSEA. CDR3 nucleotides: TGCAGCGTTACAGGGGGGAAGTACGAGCAGTACTTC. Amino acids: CSVTGGKYEQYF.

The sample holds many counts of this clonotype. The V and J genes are TRBV3-1 and TRBJ2-7; no reliable D call. V gave up 4 bases and J gave up 5 bases, with 18 bases separating them. The CDR3 length is 15 residues. In germline, CDR1 is LGHDT, CDR2 YNNKEL (reference sequence). For the CDR3, the DNA is TGTGCCAGCAGCCCCCTCTGGGCACCCCAGGACGAGCAGTACTTC. Translation gives CASSPLWAPQDEQYF.

This clonotype was found many times. This rearrangement joins TRBV12-3 or TRBV12-4 to TRBJ1-4; 7 positions match TRBD1. The trim removed 6 bases at V and 4 bases at J, leaving 8 bases unmatched. The CDR3 length is 15 residues. CDR3 amino acids: CASRPRTGLNEKLFF. CDR3 coding DNA: TGTGCCAGCAGGCCAAGGACAGGACTTAATGAAAAACTGTTTTTT.

The CDR3 protein is CATSDVRTSGNYNEQFF. In nucleotides, the CDR3 is TGTGCCACCAGTGACGTCCGGACTAGCGGGAATTACAATGAGCAGTTCTTC. This chain links TRBV24-1 with TRBJ2-1; 12 positions agree with TRBD2. CDR3 length: 17 residues. Looked up from germline, CDR1 is KGHDR and CDR2 is SFDVKD. J lost 4 bases, V lost 4 bases, and 7 bases had no gene match.

This clonotype was detected ten times or more. The chain has TRBV5-1 and TRBJ2-1; unclear D gene. Per the germline V gene, CDR1 is SGHRS and CDR2 is YFSETQ. This CDR3 is 16 amino acids long. The V end was cut by 1 base, the J end by 9 bases, with 20 bases between. The CDR3 loop is CASSLTARNLGREQFF. CDR3 sequence (DNA): TGCGCCAGCAGCTTGACAGCTAGGAATTTAGGCCGTGAGCAGTTCTTC.

In this sample, this clonotype turned up many times. The J gene is TRBJ2-3, the V gene TRBV12-3 or TRBV12-4; TRBD2 agrees at 9 bases. The CDR3 extends over 15 amino acids. V was clipped by 7 bases and J by 4 bases; unmatched bases: 9. The chain's CDR3 is CASTTLAGNADTQYF. The CDR3, as DNA: TGTGCCAGCACCACTCTAGCGGGAAATGCAGATACGCAGTATTTT.

This clonotype has at least ten counts. The V and J genes are TRBV10-3 and TRBJ2-7; D uncertain. The CDR3 covers 14 residues. Germline V CDR1 and CDR2: ENHRY, SYGVKD. Trimming shortened V by 5 bases and J by 3 bases, and 14 bases separated the two germline ends. CDR3 protein: CAISTSDTFYEQYF. The CDR3 DNA is TGTGCCATCAGTACTTCCGACACGTTCTACGAGCAGTACTTC.

This clonotype has a count of ten or more. The V call is TRBV18, the J call TRBJ2-6; a weak D match, TRBD1 (6 bases). This CDR3 is built from 19 residues. Germline loops: CDR1 KGHSH, CDR2 LQKENI. With 1 base removed from V and 0 bases from J, the gap between germline ends came to 16 bases. The CDR3 spells CASSPRTASLSSGANVLTF. DNA of the CDR3: TGTGCCAGCTCACCACGGACAGCAAGTTTGAGCTCTGGGGCCAACGTCCTGACTTTC.

The sample holds many counts of this clonotype. CDR3 sequence: CASEDRGASEAFF. The CDR3 region has the DNA TGTGCCAGCGAAGACAGGGGGGCGAGTGAAGCTTTCTTT. The genes are TRBV25-1 and TRBJ1-1; 9 bases match TRBD1. This CDR3 is 13 amino acids long. Germline CDR1 reads MGHDK; CDR2 reads SYGVNS. Trimming removed 8 bases from V and 7 bases from J; junction bases left unmatched: 8.

The chain couples TRBV5-4 to TRBJ2-7; 10 nucleotides agree with TRBD1. The V segment lost 3 bases and the J segment 9 bases; nucleotides outside the gene matches: 6. CDR3 length: 13 residues. The germline V gene has CDR1 SGHNT and CDR2 YYREEE (reference sequence). CDR3 residues: CASSWGTGVVQYF. Written as DNA, the CDR3 is TGTGCCAGCAGCTGGGGGACAGGGGTCGTGCAGTACTTC.

This clonotype was found many times. The rearrangement uses TRBV4-3 and TRBJ2-1; no clear D. Germline loops: CDR1 LGHNA, CDR2 YSLEER. CDR3 length: 18 residues. V was trimmed by 0 bases and J by 0 bases, leaving 15 bases between them. CDR3 DNA sequence: TGCGCCAGCAGCCAAGATACGAGAAGGACGGGCTCCTACAATGAGCAGTTCTTC. Its translation: CASSQDTRRTGSYNEQFF.

Ten or more counts support this clonotype. CDR3 DNA: TGTGCCAGCAGCTTAGTCCTTAGAGGAACCAAAAACATTCAGTACTTC. Residues: CASSLVLRGTKNIQYF. This chain uses TRBV7-8 with TRBJ2-4, with D unclear. The germline gives CDR1 SGHVS, CDR2 FQNEAQ. Trimming shortened V by 1 base and J by 2 bases, and 12 bases separated the two germline ends. CDR3 length equals 16 residues.

In this sample, this clonotype turned up many times. The CDR3 region has the DNA TGTGCCAGCAGCTTAGCAGGGGCGGAGACCCAGTACTTC. Its translation: CASSLAGAETQYF. V is TRBV7-8 and J is TRBJ2-5; a possible D gene is TRBD1 (5 bases). The CDR3 is 13 amino acids. Germline CDR1 and CDR2: SGHVS and FQNEAQ. V gave up 0 bases and J gave up 5 bases, with 7 bases separating them. The full variable domain, rest sourced from reference TRBV7-8 and TRBJ2-5, is GAGVSQSPRYKVAKRGQDVALRCDPISGHVSLFWYQQALGQGPEFLTYFQNEAQLDKSGLPSDRFFAERPEGSVSTLKIQRTQQEDSAVYLCASSLAGAETQYFGPGTRLLVL.

This clonotype was counted a few times. This sequence joins TRBV20-1 and TRBJ2-1, with D perhaps assigned TRBD1 or TRBD2 (5 bases each). The CDR3 totals 14 residues. Trimming stripped 6 bases from V and 6 bases from J, with 18 bases between. The germline gives CDR1 DFQATT, CDR2 SNEGSKA (reference sequence). The CDR3 is CSADWGPPLNEQFF. DNA of the CDR3: TGCAGTGCGGACTGGGGACCACCTCTCAATGAGCAGTTCTTC.

This clonotype came up once. This clone may be a read error of a much larger clone one base away. As the CDR3 is not closed by the conserved phenylalanine or tryptophan, this likely results from a read error. The chain carries TRBV29-1 and TRBJ2-5, with TRBD2 identical over 11 bases. V lost 5 bases to trimming and J lost 2 bases; unmatched junction nucleotides: 7. This CDR3 comprises 15 residues. The germline CDR1 and CDR2 sequences are SQVTM and ANQGSEA. CDR3 amino acids: CSVPPASGRQETQYL. The DNA for the CDR3 is TGCAGCGTTCCCCCGGCTAGCGGGAGGCAAGAGACCCAGTACCTC.